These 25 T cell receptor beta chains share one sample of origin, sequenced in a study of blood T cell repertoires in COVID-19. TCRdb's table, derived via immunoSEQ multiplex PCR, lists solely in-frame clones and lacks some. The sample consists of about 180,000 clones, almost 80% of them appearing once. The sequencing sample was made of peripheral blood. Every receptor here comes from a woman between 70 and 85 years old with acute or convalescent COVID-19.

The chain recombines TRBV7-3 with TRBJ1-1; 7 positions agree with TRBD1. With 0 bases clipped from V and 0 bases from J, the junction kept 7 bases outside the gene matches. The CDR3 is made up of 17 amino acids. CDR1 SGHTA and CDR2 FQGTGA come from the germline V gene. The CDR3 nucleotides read TGTGCCAGCAGCTTAACCGCAGGGGGAGGAATGAACACTGAAGCTTTCTTT. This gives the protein CASSLTAGGGMNTEAFF.

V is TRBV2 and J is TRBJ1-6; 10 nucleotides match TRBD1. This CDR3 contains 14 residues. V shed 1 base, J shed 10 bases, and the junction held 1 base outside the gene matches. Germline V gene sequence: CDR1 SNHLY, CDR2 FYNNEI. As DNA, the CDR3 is TGTGCCAGCAGTGAAGGACAGGGGGCATCACCCCTCCACTTT. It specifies CASSEGQGASPLHF.

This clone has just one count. CDR3 loop: CASSTERGNTQYF. In DNA, the CDR3 is TGTGCCAGTAGTACGGAGAGGGGGAATACGCAGTATTTT. The chain has TRBV19 and TRBJ2-3; maybe TRBD1 (6 bases). V dropped 4 bases and J dropped 7 bases, with 12 bases sitting between them. From germline, CDR1 is LNHDA and CDR2 SQIVND (reference sequence). This CDR3 has 13 amino acids.

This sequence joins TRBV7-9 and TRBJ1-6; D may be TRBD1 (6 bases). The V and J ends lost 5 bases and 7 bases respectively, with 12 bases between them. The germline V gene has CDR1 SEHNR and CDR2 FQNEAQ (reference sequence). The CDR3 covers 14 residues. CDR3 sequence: CASSQRTVNSPLHF. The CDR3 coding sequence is TGTGCCAGCAGCCAGAGGACAGTCAATTCACCCCTCCACTTT.

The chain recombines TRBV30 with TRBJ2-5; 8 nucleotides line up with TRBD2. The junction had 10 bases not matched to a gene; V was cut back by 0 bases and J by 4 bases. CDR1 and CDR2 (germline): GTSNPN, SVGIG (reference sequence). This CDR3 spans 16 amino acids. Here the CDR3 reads CAWSVLADSRPETQYF. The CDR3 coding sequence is TGTGCCTGGAGTGTACTAGCGGATTCTAGGCCAGAGACCCAGTACTTC.

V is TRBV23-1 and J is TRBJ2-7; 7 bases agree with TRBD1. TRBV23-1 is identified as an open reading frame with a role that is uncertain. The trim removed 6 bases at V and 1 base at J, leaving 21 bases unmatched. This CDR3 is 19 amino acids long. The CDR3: CASSPPPARYRGLSYEQYF. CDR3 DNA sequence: TGCGCCAGCAGCCCGCCGCCCGCGCGATACAGGGGTCTATCCTACGAGCAGTACTTC.

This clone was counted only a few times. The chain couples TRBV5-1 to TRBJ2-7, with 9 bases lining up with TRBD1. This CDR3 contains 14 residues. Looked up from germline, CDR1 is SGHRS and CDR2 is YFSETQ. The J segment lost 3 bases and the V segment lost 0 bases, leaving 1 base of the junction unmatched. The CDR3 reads CASSLADRGYEQYF. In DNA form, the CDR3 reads TGCGCCAGCAGCTTGGCGGACAGGGGCTACGAGCAGTACTTC.

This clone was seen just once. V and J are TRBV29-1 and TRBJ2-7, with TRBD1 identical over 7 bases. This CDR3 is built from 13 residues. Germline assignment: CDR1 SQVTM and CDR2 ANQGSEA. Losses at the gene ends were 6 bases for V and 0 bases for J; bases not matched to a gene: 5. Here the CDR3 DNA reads TGCAGCGTCCCGGGACAGCTCTCCTACGAGCAGTACTTC. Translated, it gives CSVPGQLSYEQYF.

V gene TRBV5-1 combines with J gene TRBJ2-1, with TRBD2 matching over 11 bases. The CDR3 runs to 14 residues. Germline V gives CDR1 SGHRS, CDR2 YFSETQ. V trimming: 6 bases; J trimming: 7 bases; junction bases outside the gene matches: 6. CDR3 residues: CASKVASGRNEQFF. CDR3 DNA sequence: TGCGCCAGCAAGGTGGCTAGCGGGAGGAATGAGCAGTTCTTC.

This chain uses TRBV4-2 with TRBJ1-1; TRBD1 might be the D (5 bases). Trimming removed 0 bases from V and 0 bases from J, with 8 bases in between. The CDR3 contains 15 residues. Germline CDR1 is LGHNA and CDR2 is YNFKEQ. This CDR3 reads CASSQERQLNTEAFF. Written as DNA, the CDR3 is TGTGCCAGCAGCCAAGAAAGACAGTTGAACACTGAAGCTTTCTTT.

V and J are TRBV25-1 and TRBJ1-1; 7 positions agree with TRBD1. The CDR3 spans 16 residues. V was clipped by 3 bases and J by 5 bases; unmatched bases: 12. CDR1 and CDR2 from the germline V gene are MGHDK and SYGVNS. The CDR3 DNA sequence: TGTGCCAGCAGTGACCGGAACAGGGGTCTACGGACTGAAGCTTTCTTT. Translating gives CASSDRNRGLRTEAFF. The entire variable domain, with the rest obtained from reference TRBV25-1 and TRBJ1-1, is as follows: EADIYQTPRYLVIGTGKKITLECSQTMGHDKMYWYQQDPGMELHLIHYSYGVNSTEKGDLSSESTVSRIRTEHFPLTLESARPSHTSQYLCASSDRNRGLRTEAFFGQGTRLTVV.

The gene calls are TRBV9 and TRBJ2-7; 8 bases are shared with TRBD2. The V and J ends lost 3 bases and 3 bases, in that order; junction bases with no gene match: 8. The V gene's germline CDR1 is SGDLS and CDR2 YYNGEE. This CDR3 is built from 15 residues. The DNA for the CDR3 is TGTGCCAGCAGCGAAAGCGGGAGTTTGGGCTACGAGCAGTACTTC. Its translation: CASSESGSLGYEQYF.

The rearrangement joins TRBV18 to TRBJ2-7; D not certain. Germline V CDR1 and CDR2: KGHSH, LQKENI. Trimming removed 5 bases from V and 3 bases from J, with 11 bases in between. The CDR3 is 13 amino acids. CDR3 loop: CASSDDSFYEQYF. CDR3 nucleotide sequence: TGTGCCAGCTCAGACGACTCTTTCTACGAGCAGTACTTC.

The CDR3 loop reads CASSSPGQGTPGGGYTF. The CDR3, as DNA: TGTGCCAGCAGTTCTCCGGGACAGGGAACTCCTGGCGGTGGCTACACCTTC. V gene TRBV28 combines with J gene TRBJ1-2; 9 nucleotides match TRBD1. The V and J ends lost 4 bases and 7 bases, in that order; junction bases with no gene match: 16. The CDR3 is 17 amino acids. Germline assignment: CDR1 MDHEN and CDR2 SYDVKM.

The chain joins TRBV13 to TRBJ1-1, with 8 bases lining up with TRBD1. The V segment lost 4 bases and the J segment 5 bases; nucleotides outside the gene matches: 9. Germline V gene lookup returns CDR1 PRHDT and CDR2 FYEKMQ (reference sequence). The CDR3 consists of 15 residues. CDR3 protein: CASSYRGQGWTEAFF. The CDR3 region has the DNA TGTGCCAGCAGCTACAGAGGACAGGGTTGGACTGAAGCTTTCTTT.

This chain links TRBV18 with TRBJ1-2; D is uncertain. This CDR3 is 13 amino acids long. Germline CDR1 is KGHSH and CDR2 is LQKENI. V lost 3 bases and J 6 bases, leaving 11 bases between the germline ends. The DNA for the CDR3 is TGTGCCAGCTCACCGTTGGGCGGGGATGGCTACACCTTC. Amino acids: CASSPLGGDGYTF.

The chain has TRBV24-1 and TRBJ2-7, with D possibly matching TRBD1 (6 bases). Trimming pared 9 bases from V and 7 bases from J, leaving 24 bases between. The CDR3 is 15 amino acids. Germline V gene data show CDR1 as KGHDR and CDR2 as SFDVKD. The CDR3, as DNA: TGTGCCACCTCCCGACAGGAGCCGGAATGGGGGGAGCAGTACTTC. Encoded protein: CATSRQEPEWGEQYF.

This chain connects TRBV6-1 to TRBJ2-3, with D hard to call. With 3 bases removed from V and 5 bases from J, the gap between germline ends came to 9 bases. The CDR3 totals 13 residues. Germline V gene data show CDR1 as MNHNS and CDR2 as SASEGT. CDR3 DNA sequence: TGTGCCAGCAGTGAGAGGCGAGGAGATACGCAGTATTTT. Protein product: CASSERRGDTQYF.

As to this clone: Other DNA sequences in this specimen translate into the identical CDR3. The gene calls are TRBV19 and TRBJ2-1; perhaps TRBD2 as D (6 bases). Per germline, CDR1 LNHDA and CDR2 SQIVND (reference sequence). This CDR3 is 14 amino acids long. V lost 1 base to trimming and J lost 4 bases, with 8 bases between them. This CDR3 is CASSIGGRYNEQFF. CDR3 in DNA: TGTGCCAGTAGTATAGGAGGGAGGTACAATGAGCAGTTCTTC.

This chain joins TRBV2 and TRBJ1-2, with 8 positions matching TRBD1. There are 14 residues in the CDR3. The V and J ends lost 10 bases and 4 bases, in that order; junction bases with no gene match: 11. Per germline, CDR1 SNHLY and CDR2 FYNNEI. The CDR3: CATPGRGRGYGYTF. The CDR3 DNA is TGTGCCACCCCGGGCAGGGGGCGCGGCTATGGCTACACCTTC.

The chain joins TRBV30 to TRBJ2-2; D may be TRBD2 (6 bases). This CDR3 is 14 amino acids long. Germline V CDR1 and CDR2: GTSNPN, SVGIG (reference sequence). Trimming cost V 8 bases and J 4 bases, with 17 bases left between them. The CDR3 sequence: CAGQRSSATGELFF. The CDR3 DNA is TGTGCCGGTCAACGATCTAGCGCCACCGGGGAGCTGTTTTTT.

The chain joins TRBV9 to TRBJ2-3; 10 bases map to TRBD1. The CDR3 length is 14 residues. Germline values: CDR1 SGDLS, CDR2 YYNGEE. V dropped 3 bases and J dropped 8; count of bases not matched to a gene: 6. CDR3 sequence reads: CASSATGGRSTQYF. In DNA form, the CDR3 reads TGTGCCAGCAGCGCGACAGGGGGCAGAAGTACGCAGTATTTT.

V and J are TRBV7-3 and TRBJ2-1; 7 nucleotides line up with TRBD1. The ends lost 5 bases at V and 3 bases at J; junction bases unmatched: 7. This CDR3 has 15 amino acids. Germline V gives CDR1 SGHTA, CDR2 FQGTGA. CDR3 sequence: CASSQTRDSYNEQFF. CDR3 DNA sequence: TGTGCCAGCAGCCAAACCCGGGACAGCTACAATGAGCAGTTCTTC.

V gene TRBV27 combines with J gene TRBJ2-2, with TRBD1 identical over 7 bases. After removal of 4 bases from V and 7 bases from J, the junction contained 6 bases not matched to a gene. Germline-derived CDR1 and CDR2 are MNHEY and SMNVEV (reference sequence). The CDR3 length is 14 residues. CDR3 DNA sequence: TGTGCCAGCAGTTCCTTACGACAGGGCGGGGAGCTGTTTTTT. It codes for CASSSLRQGGELFF.

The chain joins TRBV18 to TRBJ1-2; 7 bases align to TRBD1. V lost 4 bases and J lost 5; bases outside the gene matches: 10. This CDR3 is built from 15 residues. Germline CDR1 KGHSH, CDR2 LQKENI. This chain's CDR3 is CASSLDREAGYGYTF. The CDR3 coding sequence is TGTGCCAGCTCACTTGACAGGGAGGCGGGTTATGGCTACACCTTC.